A selection of T cell receptor beta chains follows, all from one sample in a study of shared clonotypes between healthy human individuals. Profiling relied on immunoSEQ multiplex PCR, and the TCRdb table lists in-frame clones only, not all of them. The sample lists hundreds of thousands of clones; around 78% were seen once. The sample was PBMCs. These receptors were obtained from a woman aged 40 to 50 in good health. Some clones in this sample may be carry-over from other donors' samples. CDR3s include the opening cysteine and the closing phenylalanine or tryptophan. D genes are given only for firm matches. Clone size is given for some rows only: seen once, a few or many times, or a class if the clone is expanded.

v_call: TRBV4-1; d_call: .; j_call: TRBJ1-2; clone_size: .; cdr3_nt: TGCGCCAGCAGCCCCGGAGGGGTGGGCTATGGCTACACCTTC; cdr3_aa: CASSPGGVGYGYTF
v_call: TRBV11-2; d_call: .; j_call: TRBJ2-7; clone_size: .; cdr3_nt: TGTGCCAGCAGCTTAGTGAACAGCCCCTACGAGCAGTACTTC; cdr3_aa: CASSLVNSPYEQYF
v_call: TRBV7-2; d_call: TRBD2; j_call: TRBJ2-3; clone_size: .; cdr3_nt: TGTGCCAGCAGCTCCCGACTAGCGGGAGGGTCAGATACGCAGTATTTT; cdr3_aa: CASSSRLAGGSDTQYF
v_call: TRBV10-3; d_call: .; j_call: TRBJ1-3; clone_size: .; cdr3_nt: TGTGCCATCGAGGGAGGGGGGCGAGACCGGGGAAACACCATATATTTT; cdr3_aa: CAIEGGGRDRGNTIYF
v_call: TRBV2; d_call: TRBD2; j_call: TRBJ2-1; clone_size: .; cdr3_nt: TGTGCCAGCAGGCCAGGGGTAGCGGGAGGGTTCAATGAGCAGTTCTTC; cdr3_aa: CASRPGVAGGFNEQFF
v_call: TRBV5-1; d_call: TRBD1; j_call: TRBJ1-1; clone_size: .; cdr3_nt: TGCGCCAGCAGCGCACAACCGGGACAGGGAAGCACTGAAGCTTTCTTT; cdr3_aa: CASSAQPGQGSTEAFF
v_call: TRBV29-1; d_call: .; j_call: TRBJ2-3; clone_size: .; cdr3_nt: TGCAGCTCCGGGGAGCTAAAAGGGGGAGATACGCAGTATTTT; cdr3_aa: CSSGELKGGDTQYF
v_call: TRBV5-1; d_call: .; j_call: TRBJ1-1; clone_size: .; cdr3_nt: TGCGCCAGCAGCCTTAAGACTGAAGCTTTCTTT; cdr3_aa: CASSLKTEAFF
v_call: TRBV7-9; d_call: .; j_call: TRBJ2-1; clone_size: .; cdr3_nt: TGTGCCAGCAGCTTAGCAAGCTCCTACAATGAGCAGTTCTTC; cdr3_aa: CASSLASSYNEQFF
v_call: TRBV18; d_call: .; j_call: TRBJ1-2; clone_size: .; cdr3_nt: TGTGCCAGCTCACCTGGACCAACCACTAACTATGGCTACACCTTC; cdr3_aa: CASSPGPTTNYGYTF
v_call: TRBV7-6; d_call: TRBD1; j_call: TRBJ2-7; clone_size: .; cdr3_nt: TGTGCCAGCAGCTTAGGGCCGGACAGGGAGCTTTACGAGCAGTACTTC; cdr3_aa: CASSLGPDRELYEQYF
v_call: TRBV27; d_call: .; j_call: TRBJ1-3; clone_size: many; cdr3_nt: TGTGCCAGCAGTTCCCTAGGCTCTGGAAACACCATATATTTT; cdr3_aa: CASSSLGSGNTIYF
v_call: TRBV28; d_call: .; j_call: TRBJ1-2; clone_size: few; cdr3_nt: TGTGCCAGCAGTTTACAGTTCTCCTATGGCTACACCTTC; cdr3_aa: CASSLQFSYGYTF
v_call: TRBV2; d_call: .; j_call: TRBJ2-7; clone_size: .; cdr3_nt: TGTGCCAGCAGTGTAACGTTTGGAACCGCGTACGAGCAGTACTTC; cdr3_aa: CASSVTFGTAYEQYF
v_call: TRBV5-1; d_call: TRBD1; j_call: TRBJ2-7; clone_size: few; cdr3_nt: TGCGCCAGCAGCTTCCTGGGACAGGGCGAAGGGCAGTACTTC; cdr3_aa: CASSFLGQGEGQYF
v_call: TRBV30; d_call: .; j_call: TRBJ1-3; clone_size: .; cdr3_nt: TGTGCCTGGGATAAGAGCTCTGGAAACACCATATATTTT; cdr3_aa: CAWDKSSGNTIYF
v_call: TRBV27; d_call: TRBD1; j_call: TRBJ2-3; clone_size: .; cdr3_nt: TGTGCCAGCAGTTTGGGCAGGGGGCAATATACGCAGTATTTT; cdr3_aa: CASSLGRGQYTQYF
v_call: TRBV19; d_call: .; j_call: TRBJ1-2; clone_size: .; cdr3_nt: TGTGCCAGTAGTCCAAGGGGCACTGGCTACACCTTC; cdr3_aa: CASSPRGTGYTF
v_call: TRBV15; d_call: .; j_call: TRBJ2-5; clone_size: .; cdr3_nt: TGTGCCACCAGCAGAGGGAACAGGTACCAAGAGACCCAGTACTTC; cdr3_aa: CATSRGNRYQETQYF
v_call: TRBV6-1; d_call: TRBD1; j_call: TRBJ1-5; clone_size: .; cdr3_nt: TGTGCCAGCAGTGGACCGACAGGGTACCAGCCCCAGCATTTT; cdr3_aa: CASSGPTGYQPQHF
v_call: TRBV28; d_call: .; j_call: TRBJ2-1; clone_size: .; cdr3_nt: TGTGCCAGCAGTCCATTGGACGACCAAAGCCGTAATGAGCAGTTCTTC; cdr3_aa: CASSPLDDQSRNEQFF
v_call: TRBV11-2; d_call: .; j_call: TRBJ2-5; clone_size: few; cdr3_nt: TGTGCCAGCAGCGCCCGCCCTGAGACCCAGTACTTC; cdr3_aa: CASSARPETQYF
v_call: TRBV27; d_call: TRBD2; j_call: TRBJ2-1; clone_size: .; cdr3_nt: TGTGCCACCCAGGCCGCCTCACTAGCGGCATACAATGAGCAGTTCTTC; cdr3_aa: CATQAASLAAYNEQFF
v_call: TRBV4-3; d_call: TRBD1; j_call: TRBJ1-2; clone_size: .; cdr3_nt: TGCGCCAGCAGCCAAGATAATGACAGGGGGTTCGGCTACACCTTC; cdr3_aa: CASSQDNDRGFGYTF
v_call: TRBV9; d_call: TRBD1; j_call: TRBJ2-5; clone_size: .; cdr3_nt: TGTGCCAGCAGCGCACAGGGGATGGAGACCCGGTACTTC; cdr3_aa: CASSAQGMETRYF
v_call: TRBV14; d_call: .; j_call: TRBJ2-7; clone_size: once; cdr3_nt: TGTGCCAGCAGCCGGGGCACCTACGAGCAGTACTTC; cdr3_aa: CASSRGTYEQYF
v_call: TRBV11-2; d_call: .; j_call: TRBJ2-2; clone_size: .; cdr3_nt: TGTGCCAGCACCCAGCTTGGGTGGCGGGCACCGAACACCGGGGAGCTGTTTTTT; cdr3_aa: CASTQLGWRAPNTGELFF
v_call: TRBV5-1; d_call: .; j_call: TRBJ2-7; clone_size: .; cdr3_nt: TGCGCCAGCCGACAAGGGGGAGACACCACCTACGAGCAGTACTTC; cdr3_aa: CASRQGGDTTYEQYF
v_call: TRBV25-1; d_call: TRBD1; j_call: TRBJ2-5; clone_size: .; cdr3_nt: TGTGCCAGCAGTGAATGGGTGACGAGGGGACAGGGGTCAGAGACCCAGTACTTC; cdr3_aa: CASSEWVTRGQGSETQYF
v_call: TRBV2; d_call: .; j_call: TRBJ1-2; clone_size: .; cdr3_nt: TGTGCCAGCAGTAACCGGGACTACTATGGCTACACCTTC; cdr3_aa: CASSNRDYYGYTF
v_call: TRBV6-1; d_call: .; j_call: TRBJ2-7; clone_size: .; cdr3_nt: TGTGCCAGCAGTGAGTTGACGGGATTCTACGAGCAGTACTTC; cdr3_aa: CASSELTGFYEQYF
v_call: TRBV27; d_call: TRBD2; j_call: TRBJ2-1; clone_size: .; cdr3_nt: TGTGCCAGATCGCTAGCGGGAGTAGGCTACAATGAGCAGTTCTTC; cdr3_aa: CARSLAGVGYNEQFF
v_call: TRBV4-1; d_call: .; j_call: TRBJ1-4; clone_size: .; cdr3_nt: TGCGCCAGCAGCCAAGTGACACAGGGTATAGATGAAAAACTGTTTTTT; cdr3_aa: CASSQVTQGIDEKLFF
v_call: TRBV7-2; d_call: .; j_call: TRBJ1-5; clone_size: .; cdr3_nt: TGTGCCAGCAGCTTAGAAAGGGGTCGGCCCCAGCATTTT; cdr3_aa: CASSLERGRPQHF
v_call: TRBV7-2; d_call: TRBD2; j_call: TRBJ2-5; clone_size: .; cdr3_nt: TGTGCCAGCAGCTTAGTACCTAGCGGGTACCAAGAGACCCAGTACTTC; cdr3_aa: CASSLVPSGYQETQYF
v_call: TRBV21-1; d_call: .; j_call: TRBJ1-5; clone_size: .; cdr3_nt: TGTGCCAGCTGTTTTGGGGACAGGGGGCGCGAGGCCGGTCAGCCCCAGCATTTT; cdr3_aa: CASCFGDRGREAGQPQHF
v_call: TRBV9; d_call: TRBD2; j_call: TRBJ2-5; clone_size: .; cdr3_nt: TGTGCCAGCAGCGCGACTAGCGGGAGGCGTCAAGAGACCCAGTACTTC; cdr3_aa: CASSATSGRRQETQYF
v_call: TRBV6-1; d_call: .; j_call: TRBJ1-3; clone_size: once; cdr3_nt: TGTGCCAGCAGTGAGCTGTCGGGCTCTGGAAACACCATATATTTT; cdr3_aa: CASSELSGSGNTIYF
v_call: TRBV6-6; d_call: TRBD1; j_call: TRBJ2-7; clone_size: .; cdr3_nt: TGTGCCAGCAGCTGGACAGGGGGCTCCTACGAGCAGTACTTC; cdr3_aa: CASSWTGGSYEQYF
v_call: TRBV9; d_call: TRBD1; j_call: TRBJ1-1; clone_size: once; cdr3_nt: TGTGCCAGCAGCGTTGGACCCAGACAGGGGGACACTGAAGCTTTCTTT; cdr3_aa: CASSVGPRQGDTEAFF
v_call: TRBV28; d_call: .; j_call: TRBJ1-1; clone_size: .; cdr3_nt: TGTGCCAGCAGTTTAGAGGAGTTCACTGAAGCTTTCTTT; cdr3_aa: CASSLEEFTEAFF
v_call: TRBV5-6; d_call: TRBD2; j_call: TRBJ2-2; clone_size: .; cdr3_nt: TGTGCCAGCAGCGCGCCGGGACTAGCGTTGAGCACCGGGGAGCTGTTTTTT; cdr3_aa: CASSAPGLALSTGELFF
v_call: TRBV6-5; d_call: .; j_call: TRBJ2-1; clone_size: .; cdr3_nt: TGTGCCAGCAGTAATGTCCTGGGCTCCTACAATGAGCAGTTCTTC; cdr3_aa: CASSNVLGSYNEQFF
v_call: TRBV5-4; d_call: TRBD2; j_call: TRBJ2-1; clone_size: .; cdr3_nt: TGTGCCAGCAGCTGGGACCTAGCGGGAGGGCCGCTTAATGAGCAGTTCTTC; cdr3_aa: CASSWDLAGGPLNEQFF
v_call: TRBV5-1; d_call: TRBD2; j_call: TRBJ2-5; clone_size: .; cdr3_nt: TGCGCCAGCAGCCCCCACCTAGCGGGAGTGAAAGAGACCCAGTACTTC; cdr3_aa: CASSPHLAGVKETQYF
v_call: TRBV19; d_call: .; j_call: TRBJ1-5; clone_size: .; cdr3_nt: TGTGCCAGTAGACAGGCGATCGGGCAGCCCCAGCATTTT; cdr3_aa: CASRQAIGQPQHF
v_call: TRBV23-1; d_call: TRBD2; j_call: TRBJ2-2; clone_size: .; cdr3_nt: TGCGCCAGCAGTCACGAGCGGGAGATGGGGGAGCTGTTTTTT; cdr3_aa: CASSHEREMGELFF
v_call: TRBV5-6; d_call: .; j_call: TRBJ2-5; clone_size: once; cdr3_nt: TGTGCCAGCAGCGTAAACGGCGGGGTCCAAGAGACCCAGTACTTC; cdr3_aa: CASSVNGGVQETQYF
v_call: TRBV10-3; d_call: TRBD1; j_call: TRBJ1-2; clone_size: few; cdr3_nt: TGTGCCATCAGCCTTACAGGGGGCCTGGATGGCTACACCTTC; cdr3_aa: CAISLTGGLDGYTF
v_call: TRBV19; d_call: .; j_call: TRBJ2-7; clone_size: .; cdr3_nt: TGTGCCAGTAGTCCCCGAGAGGGGGGGGCTCGCTACGAGCAGTACTTC; cdr3_aa: CASSPREGGARYEQYF
v_call: TRBV6-6; d_call: TRBD1; j_call: TRBJ1-2; clone_size: .; cdr3_nt: TGTGCCAGCAGTGACAGGGGGCGAGGCTATGGCTACACCTTC; cdr3_aa: CASSDRGRGYGYTF
v_call: TRBV10-3; d_call: .; j_call: TRBJ2-5; clone_size: .; cdr3_nt: TGTGCCATCAGGAAAAGGACCGGAGAGACCCAGTACTTC; cdr3_aa: CAIRKRTGETQYF
v_call: TRBV2; d_call: .; j_call: TRBJ2-7; clone_size: many; cdr3_nt: TGTGCCAGCAAAGGGGGGGATTCGCCGCACGAGCAGTACTTC; cdr3_aa: CASKGGDSPHEQYF